This is a list of T cell receptor beta chains from one sample in a study of T cells expressing NK-cell markers. No DNA is given; TCRdb re-called the 5' RACE reads and lists each CDR3 protein once. Its clone listing holds hundreds of thousands of distinct CDR3 sequences. Material: blood T cells: a sorted CD56 or NKG2C T cell subset, CD4+ or CD8+ T cells, or bulk PBMC T cells (not recorded which). The source of these receptors is a woman between 18 and 70 years old in good health. Each CDR3 is given with its conserved first and last residue.

CASSRDYYQPQHF	TRBV12-3/TRBV12-4	TRBJ1-5
CASTAWEGWEQFF	TRBV28	TRBJ2-1
CASSLGSSGGQYNEQFF	TRBV7-2	TRBJ2-1
CASSIDGTGYYEQYF	TRBV19	TRBJ2-7
CASSYSKWVKAFF	TRBV6-6	TRBJ1-1
CSARWPIPETQYF	TRBV20-1	TRBJ2-5
CASSLDAVSKTQYF	TRBV7-2	TRBJ2-5
CASSLAGVTQYF	TRBV7-9	TRBJ2-3
CASSRSGTGGPDTQYF	TRBV5-1	TRBJ2-3
CASSPQGGGANEQFF	TRBV12-3/TRBV12-4	TRBJ2-1
CSVGGGNDYEQYF	TRBV29-1	TRBJ2-7
CASSRESLGSYNEQFF	TRBV7-8	TRBJ2-1
CASSDWYEQYF	TRBV25-1	TRBJ2-7
CASSQVFGEATNEKLFF	TRBV4-2	TRBJ1-4
CASSLVAGVTDTQYF	TRBV7-9	TRBJ2-3
CASSPSPAGQSGYTF	TRBV7-9	TRBJ1-2
CASSRGDKSGTEAFF	TRBV6-1	TRBJ1-1
CSARPSRGDSVGRAGTVFF	TRBV20-1	TRBJ2-1
CASSSRVAEGGTDTQYF	TRBV7-9	TRBJ2-3
CASSEPGRDTEAFF	TRBV10-1	TRBJ1-1
CSLIAGGKGDTQYF	TRBV29-1	TRBJ2-3
CASSLRERVDTQYF	TRBV12-3/TRBV12-4	TRBJ2-3
CASSLGTSGSYEQFF	TRBV7-2	TRBJ2-1
CASSAGDRNTMYF	TRBV28	TRBJ1-3
CASKDRGSNTGELFF	TRBV6-1	TRBJ2-2
CASSPGQGNYYGYTF	TRBV5-1	TRBJ1-2
CSPDRVGTGELFF	TRBV20-1	TRBJ2-2
CASSQEAKNIQYF	TRBV3-1	TRBJ2-4
CASSYGDRVNEQFF	TRBV6-5	TRBJ2-1
CSVTTPETQYF	TRBV29-1	TRBJ2-5
CASTQGPGGGPAYEQYF	TRBV6-2/TRBV6-3	TRBJ2-7
CASLVLPDTQYF	TRBV6-6	TRBJ2-3
CASSPAGGSANTGELFF	TRBV5-1	TRBJ2-2
CSAPTSGNEQYF	TRBV20-1	TRBJ2-7
CASSYRHRTDTQYF	TRBV5-1	TRBJ2-3
CASISGSTGELFF	TRBV7-2	TRBJ2-2
CASSSDRRNTEAFF	TRBV6-5	TRBJ1-1
CASSVAGPTEAFF	TRBV9	TRBJ1-1
CASSFYSSGANVLTF	TRBV12-3/TRBV12-4	TRBJ2-6
CASGTGKSGTASGGNTIYF	TRBV2	TRBJ1-3
CSALSSGASTDTQYF	TRBV29-1	TRBJ2-3
CASSSVRAQEQYF	TRBV12-3/TRBV12-4	TRBJ2-7
CASTRTTDTQYF	TRBV6-2/TRBV6-3	TRBJ2-3
CASGGQENNEQFF	TRBV12-3/TRBV12-4	TRBJ2-1
CATGSGRGKNTDTQYF	TRBV2	TRBJ2-3
CASSRAAGTYNEQFF	TRBV5-1	TRBJ2-1
CASRSLLTTDYNEQFF	TRBV19	TRBJ2-1
CATSQSGQASLAGGTEQFF	TRBV24-1	TRBJ2-1
CASTHQGMNTEAFF	TRBV5-1	TRBJ1-1
CASSLLRPNVLTF	TRBV12-3/TRBV12-4	TRBJ2-6
CASARDDNYGYTF	TRBV6-2/TRBV6-3	TRBJ1-2
CASSIDWRGRDNEQFF	TRBV19	TRBJ2-1
CASSPPGTRPNYEQYF	TRBV7-9	TRBJ2-7
CASSPYLKLFF	TRBV12-3/TRBV12-4	TRBJ2-2